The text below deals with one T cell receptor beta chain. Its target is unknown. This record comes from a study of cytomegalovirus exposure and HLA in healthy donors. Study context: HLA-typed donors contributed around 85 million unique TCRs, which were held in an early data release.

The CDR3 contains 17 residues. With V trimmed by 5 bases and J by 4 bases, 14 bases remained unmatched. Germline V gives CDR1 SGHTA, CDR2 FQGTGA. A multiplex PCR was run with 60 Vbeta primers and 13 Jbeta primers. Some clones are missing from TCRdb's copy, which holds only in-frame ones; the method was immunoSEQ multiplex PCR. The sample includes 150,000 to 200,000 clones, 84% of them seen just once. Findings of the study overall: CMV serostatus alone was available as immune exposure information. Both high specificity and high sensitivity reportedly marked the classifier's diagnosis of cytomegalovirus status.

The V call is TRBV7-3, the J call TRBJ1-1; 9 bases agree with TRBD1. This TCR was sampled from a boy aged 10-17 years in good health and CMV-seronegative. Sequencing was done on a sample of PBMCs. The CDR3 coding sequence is TGTGCCAGCAGCCCAACCTACACAGGGGGCAATGGCACTGAAGCTTTCTTT. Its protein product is CASSPTYTGGNGTEAFF.